This T cell receptor beta chain appears in the sequencing data of a study of blood T cell repertoires in COVID-19. On the study more broadly: PBMCs, B-cell-depleted T cells, or T cells were the source of the cDNA or gDNA that made up the material.

Recruitment covered roughly 22 US areas and drew participants whose ages spanned about 18 to 95 years. This CDR3 is 14 amino acids long. The germline V gene has CDR1 MDHEN and CDR2 SYDVKM. Trimming took off 3 bases at V and 7 bases at J, with 12 bases between the two ends. Sequencing used immunoSEQ multiplex PCR; TCRdb keeps in-frame clones, though not all of them. The table includes some 200,000 clones, around 84% detected once. The TCR comes from a woman in her thirties or forties with acute COVID-19. This chain joins TRBV28 and TRBJ2-2, with TRBD1 as a possible D gene (6 bases). Specimen: PBMCs or T cells enriched from blood (not recorded which). CDR3 in amino acids: CASSFSRGYGELFF. CDR3 coding DNA: TGTGCCAGCAGTTTTTCCAGGGGATACGGGGAGCTGTTTTTT.